The rows below give T cell receptor beta chains drawn from one sample of a study of shared clonotypes between healthy human individuals. Using immunoSEQ multiplex PCR, the repertoire was profiled, and TCRdb retains in-frame clones only, with some absent. The table includes about 2.5 million clones, less than 95% detected once. Sequencing was done on a sample of naive CD4+ T cells from PBMCs. These receptors originate from a man in his late teens or twenties in good health. Some clones in this sample may be carry-over from other donors' samples. CDR3s include the opening cysteine and the closing phenylalanine or tryptophan. D genes are given only for firm matches. Where a row states a size, it is once, few, many or the class of an expanded clone; other rows omit it.

d_gene: .; len: 17; v_gene: TRBV5-1; abundance: .; j_gene: TRBJ2-1; CDR3nt: TGCGCCAGCAGCTCGGGGACCTTGGGATTGGGCTACAATGAGCAGTTCTTC; CDR3aa: CASSSGTLGLGYNEQFF
d_gene: .; len: 16; v_gene: TRBV18; abundance: .; j_gene: TRBJ2-7; CDR3nt: TGTGCCAGCTCCCAGGGGTCTGCGGGGAGCTCCTACGAGCAGTACTTC; CDR3aa: CASSQGSAGSSYEQYF
d_gene: .; len: 14; v_gene: TRBV10-1; abundance: few; j_gene: TRBJ2-7; CDR3nt: TGCGCCAGCAGTGCTTCAAGGGCCCCCTACGAGCAGTACTTC; CDR3aa: CASSASRAPYEQYF
d_gene: .; len: 14; v_gene: TRBV5-1; abundance: .; j_gene: TRBJ2-7; CDR3nt: TGCGCCAGCAGCTTAGTGGACGGATCCTACGAGCAGTACTTC; CDR3aa: CASSLVDGSYEQYF
d_gene: .; len: 14; v_gene: TRBV5-1; abundance: few; j_gene: TRBJ1-5; CDR3nt: TGCGCCAGCAGCTTGGGTGGGATCGATCAGCCCCAGCATTTT; CDR3aa: CASSLGGIDQPQHF
d_gene: .; len: 13; v_gene: TRBV27; abundance: .; j_gene: TRBJ1-1; CDR3nt: TGTGCCAGCAGTCCTACAGAGTACACTGAAGCTTTCTTT; CDR3aa: CASSPTEYTEAFF
d_gene: .; len: 13; v_gene: TRBV5-1; abundance: .; j_gene: TRBJ2-3; CDR3nt: TGCGCCAGCAGCACTTTACCCACAGATACGCAGTATTTT; CDR3aa: CASSTLPTDTQYF
d_gene: TRBD2; len: 21; v_gene: TRBV7-3; abundance: .; j_gene: TRBJ2-2; CDR3nt: TGTGCCAGCAGCCCCCCCGGGAGGACTAGCGGGAGGGACTCGAACACCGGGGAGCTGTTTTTT; CDR3aa: CASSPPGRTSGRDSNTGELFF
d_gene: .; len: 15; v_gene: TRBV25-1; abundance: .; j_gene: TRBJ1-1; CDR3nt: TGTGCCAGCAGTGAATCGCGAATCTTGGGAACTGAAGCTTTCTTT; CDR3aa: CASSESRILGTEAFF
d_gene: TRBD2; len: 15; v_gene: TRBV7-2; abundance: .; j_gene: TRBJ2-7; CDR3nt: TGTGCCAGCAGCTTACGGACTAGCGGAACCTACGAGCAGTACTTC; CDR3aa: CASSLRTSGTYEQYF
d_gene: .; len: 14; v_gene: TRBV5-1; abundance: .; j_gene: TRBJ2-2; CDR3nt: TGCGCCAGCAGCCCTGACATAGAGCGACGGGAGCTGTTTTTT; CDR3aa: CASSPDIERRELFF
d_gene: .; len: 13; v_gene: TRBV7-9; abundance: .; j_gene: TRBJ1-2; CDR3nt: TGTGCCAGCAGCCCGGATGCTTACTATGGCTACACCTTC; CDR3aa: CASSPDAYYGYTF
d_gene: .; len: 16; v_gene: TRBV11-2; abundance: .; j_gene: TRBJ2-5; CDR3nt: TGTGCCAGCAGCTTAGTTACAGGCGCCTTCCAAGAGACCCAGTACTTC; CDR3aa: CASSLVTGAFQETQYF
d_gene: .; len: 14; v_gene: TRBV19; abundance: .; j_gene: TRBJ2-7; CDR3nt: TGTGCCAGTAGCGACCTCTCCAGGGTCTACGAGCAGTACTTC; CDR3aa: CASSDLSRVYEQYF
d_gene: TRBD1; len: 14; v_gene: TRBV9; abundance: few; j_gene: TRBJ2-7; CDR3nt: TGTGCCAGCAGCGCCGGGACAGGGAACTACGAGCAGTACTTC; CDR3aa: CASSAGTGNYEQYF
d_gene: .; len: 17; v_gene: TRBV9; abundance: .; j_gene: TRBJ2-7; CDR3nt: TGTGCCAGCAGCAGAAGAGACCGGGACGCCGATATCGGCGAGCAGTACTTC; CDR3aa: CASSRRDRDADIGEQYF
d_gene: TRBD1; len: 17; v_gene: TRBV5-4; abundance: .; j_gene: TRBJ2-2; CDR3nt: TGTGCCAGCAGCCCGTTCCCGGGACAGGCCAACACCGGGGAGCTGTTTTTT; CDR3aa: CASSPFPGQANTGELFF
d_gene: .; len: 15; v_gene: TRBV28; abundance: once; j_gene: TRBJ1-1; CDR3nt: TGTGCCAGCAGCCCTTACCGGGGTGTGGACACTGAAGCTTTCTTT; CDR3aa: CASSPYRGVDTEAFF
d_gene: .; len: 17; v_gene: TRBV28; abundance: .; j_gene: TRBJ2-4; CDR3nt: TGTGCCAGCACCCCAATTCGTCAGTTTGTGGCCAAAAACATTCAGTACTTC; CDR3aa: CASTPIRQFVAKNIQYF
d_gene: TRBD2; len: 15; v_gene: TRBV7-9; abundance: once; j_gene: TRBJ2-1; CDR3nt: TGTGCCAGCAGCTACAGCGGGAGTAACGAAGGTGAGCAGTTCTTC; CDR3aa: CASSYSGSNEGEQFF
d_gene: .; len: 13; v_gene: TRBV5-1; abundance: .; j_gene: TRBJ1-5; CDR3nt: TGCGCCAGCAGCCCACAGATTGGGGAGCCCCAGCATTTT; CDR3aa: CASSPQIGEPQHF
d_gene: TRBD1; len: 13; v_gene: TRBV7-6; abundance: .; j_gene: TRBJ2-7; CDR3nt: TGTGCCAGCAGCTCGGACAGGGGTGACGAGCAGTACTTC; CDR3aa: CASSSDRGDEQYF
d_gene: .; len: 14; v_gene: TRBV18; abundance: .; j_gene: TRBJ2-7; CDR3nt: TGTGCCAGCTCCCCGGGCCTAACGCCCGCCGAGCAGTACTTC; CDR3aa: CASSPGLTPAEQYF
d_gene: .; len: 15; v_gene: TRBV25-1; abundance: .; j_gene: TRBJ1-1; CDR3nt: TGTGCCAGCGCAGGAGGGTCAGGGCGGAACACTGAAGCTTTCTTT; CDR3aa: CASAGGSGRNTEAFF
d_gene: TRBD2; len: 19; v_gene: TRBV27; abundance: .; j_gene: TRBJ2-2; CDR3nt: TGTGCCAGCAGTTCCGCCGGCTTTGAAGCGGGAGTGAGTACCGGGGAGCTGTTTTTT; CDR3aa: CASSSAGFEAGVSTGELFF
d_gene: .; len: 17; v_gene: TRBV14; abundance: .; j_gene: TRBJ2-1; CDR3nt: TGTGCCAGCAGCCAAGATGGCAGGGGCCGTTCCTACAATGAGCAGTTCTTC; CDR3aa: CASSQDGRGRSYNEQFF
d_gene: TRBD1; len: 15; v_gene: TRBV4-1; abundance: .; j_gene: TRBJ1-2; CDR3nt: TGCGCCAGCAGCCAAGATCCCCAGCCAGGGGGTGGCTACACCTTC; CDR3aa: CASSQDPQPGGGYTF
d_gene: .; len: 13; v_gene: TRBV28; abundance: .; j_gene: TRBJ2-7; CDR3nt: TGTGCCAGCAGTCGCGACTGGGGGTCCGGGCAGTACTTC; CDR3aa: CASSRDWGSGQYF
d_gene: .; len: 16; v_gene: TRBV19; abundance: .; j_gene: TRBJ2-1; CDR3nt: TGTGCCAGTAGTGACTGGCGGCTGAGCTCCTACAATGAGCAGTTCTTC; CDR3aa: CASSDWRLSSYNEQFF
d_gene: TRBD1; len: 17; v_gene: TRBV5-4; abundance: .; j_gene: TRBJ1-2; CDR3nt: TGTGCCAGCAGCTTGGGTTTGCCGACAGGGGTCGGTCTGGGCTACACCTTC; CDR3aa: CASSLGLPTGVGLGYTF
d_gene: .; len: 14; v_gene: TRBV30; abundance: .; j_gene: TRBJ2-3; CDR3nt: TGTGCCTGGAGTGTGTATGGAGGTACAGATACGCAGTATTTT; CDR3aa: CAWSVYGGTDTQYF
d_gene: .; len: 13; v_gene: TRBV30; abundance: once; j_gene: TRBJ1-4; CDR3nt: TGTGCCTGGAGTGTAAATCTAAATGAAAAACTGTTTTTT; CDR3aa: CAWSVNLNEKLFF
d_gene: .; len: 17; v_gene: TRBV27; abundance: .; j_gene: TRBJ2-7; CDR3nt: TGTGCCAGCAGCCCCACCAAACAACACGGCGGGTACTCCGAGCAGTACTTC; CDR3aa: CASSPTKQHGGYSEQYF
d_gene: TRBD1; len: 17; v_gene: TRBV5-1; abundance: .; j_gene: TRBJ1-1; CDR3nt: TGCGCCAGCGGACTTTCAGGGACAGCCCCAATGAACACTGAAGCTTTCTTT; CDR3aa: CASGLSGTAPMNTEAFF
d_gene: .; len: 12; v_gene: TRBV15; abundance: .; j_gene: TRBJ1-3; CDR3nt: TGTGCCACCAGCAGGGACAGAAACACCATATATTTT; CDR3aa: CATSRDRNTIYF
d_gene: .; len: 15; v_gene: TRBV7-9; abundance: .; j_gene: TRBJ2-7; CDR3nt: TGTGCCAGCAGCCCCTACCCGCGAGGGTTCTACGAGCAGTACTTC; CDR3aa: CASSPYPRGFYEQYF
d_gene: .; len: 11; v_gene: TRBV28; abundance: few; j_gene: TRBJ1-2; CDR3nt: TGTGCCAGCAGTTTTGGAGGGACTGTCCATTTC; CDR3aa: CASSFGGTVHF
d_gene: .; len: 14; v_gene: TRBV5-6; abundance: .; j_gene: TRBJ2-3; CDR3nt: TGTGCCAGCAGCCTTGGGAGGACCACAGATACGCAGTATTTT; CDR3aa: CASSLGRTTDTQYF
d_gene: TRBD1; len: 15; v_gene: TRBV28; abundance: .; j_gene: TRBJ1-5; CDR3nt: TGTGCCAGCAGTTTAGGACAGGGGAGGAATCAGCCCCAGCATTTT; CDR3aa: CASSLGQGRNQPQHF
d_gene: TRBD1; len: 15; v_gene: TRBV6-1; abundance: .; j_gene: TRBJ1-4; CDR3nt: TGTGCCAGCAGTTCTAACCCAGGGGGGGGTGAAAAACTGTTTTTT; CDR3aa: CASSSNPGGGEKLFF
d_gene: .; len: 12; v_gene: TRBV6-6; abundance: .; j_gene: TRBJ1-2; CDR3nt: TGTGCCAGCAGGGACCTCCCCACTCTCTACACCTTC; CDR3aa: CASRDLPTLYTF
d_gene: .; len: 14; v_gene: TRBV30; abundance: .; j_gene: TRBJ2-3; CDR3nt: TGTGCCTGGAGTGTACGGCTGAGCACAGATACGCAGTATTTT; CDR3aa: CAWSVRLSTDTQYF
d_gene: .; len: 15; v_gene: TRBV7-9; abundance: .; j_gene: TRBJ2-5; CDR3nt: TGTGCCAGCAGCCCCCGGGCCAGACCCACGGAGACCCAGTACTTC; CDR3aa: CASSPRARPTETQYF
d_gene: .; len: 13; v_gene: TRBV28; abundance: .; j_gene: TRBJ1-1; CDR3nt: TGTGCCAGCTGCACAAGCTGGAACACTGAAGCTTTCTTT; CDR3aa: CASCTSWNTEAFF
d_gene: .; len: 12; v_gene: TRBV29-1; abundance: few; j_gene: TRBJ2-4; CDR3nt: TGCAGCGTTGTGGGGGGTGAGGACATTCAGTACTTC; CDR3aa: CSVVGGEDIQYF
d_gene: .; len: 11; v_gene: TRBV20-1; abundance: few; j_gene: TRBJ1-2; CDR3nt: TGCAGTGCTACGTCCCTCTATGGCTACACCTTC; CDR3aa: CSATSLYGYTF
d_gene: .; len: 14; v_gene: TRBV29-1; abundance: .; j_gene: TRBJ2-3; CDR3nt: TGCAGCGTTGTTGGGCAGGGTGGCTCAGATACGCAGTATTTT; CDR3aa: CSVVGQGGSDTQYF
d_gene: .; len: 15; v_gene: TRBV2; abundance: .; j_gene: TRBJ2-7; CDR3nt: TGTGCCAGCTCCCCTCTCTTAGGAGTCTCCTCCGAGCAGTACTTC; CDR3aa: CASSPLLGVSSEQYF
d_gene: TRBD1; len: 16; v_gene: TRBV6-1; abundance: .; j_gene: TRBJ1-5; CDR3nt: TGTGCCAGCAGTGGAGCCGGGACAGGGGATAATCAGCCCCAGCATTTT; CDR3aa: CASSGAGTGDNQPQHF
d_gene: .; len: 16; v_gene: TRBV5-1; abundance: .; j_gene: TRBJ2-5; CDR3nt: TGCGCCAGCAGCTTGGGATTGGACTGGACCCAAGAGACCCAGTACTTC; CDR3aa: CASSLGLDWTQETQYF
d_gene: .; len: 16; v_gene: TRBV7-8; abundance: .; j_gene: TRBJ2-7; CDR3nt: TGTGCCAGCAGCTTAGGACGGTCGGTCTCAACCTACGAGCAGTACTTC; CDR3aa: CASSLGRSVSTYEQYF
d_gene: .; len: 14; v_gene: TRBV28; abundance: .; j_gene: TRBJ2-7; CDR3nt: TGTGCCAGCAGTTTGTTAGGCGGGACCTACGAGCAGTACTTC; CDR3aa: CASSLLGGTYEQYF
d_gene: .; len: 13; v_gene: TRBV28; abundance: .; j_gene: TRBJ1-5; CDR3nt: TGTGCCAGCAGCCGGGATAGCAATCAGCCCCAGCATTTT; CDR3aa: CASSRDSNQPQHF
d_gene: .; len: 14; v_gene: TRBV5-1; abundance: .; j_gene: TRBJ2-1; CDR3nt: TGCGCCAGCAGCTTGCCACCCCTTTACAATGAGCAGTTCTTC; CDR3aa: CASSLPPLYNEQFF
d_gene: .; len: 13; v_gene: TRBV5-1; abundance: once; j_gene: TRBJ2-3; CDR3nt: TGCGCCAGTACCTCACATAGCACAGATACGCAGTATTTT; CDR3aa: CASTSHSTDTQYF
d_gene: .; len: 16; v_gene: TRBV27; abundance: .; j_gene: TRBJ1-2; CDR3nt: TGTGCCAGCAGTTCGGACCCGACTACGCGGACTAAAGGCTACACCTTC; CDR3aa: CASSSDPTTRTKGYTF
d_gene: .; len: 13; v_gene: TRBV27; abundance: .; j_gene: TRBJ1-2; CDR3nt: TGTGCCAGCAGTTTAGCAGGGAGATATGGCTACACCTTC; CDR3aa: CASSLAGRYGYTF
d_gene: .; len: 13; v_gene: TRBV9; abundance: once; j_gene: TRBJ2-5; CDR3nt: TGTGCCAGCAGCGGGTCCAGGGCAGAGACCCAGTACTTC; CDR3aa: CASSGSRAETQYF
d_gene: .; len: 14; v_gene: TRBV7-9; abundance: .; j_gene: TRBJ1-1; CDR3nt: TGTGCCAGCAGCTTAGACAAACTGAACACTGAAGCTTTCTTT; CDR3aa: CASSLDKLNTEAFF
d_gene: .; len: 14; v_gene: TRBV7-2; abundance: .; j_gene: TRBJ1-2; CDR3nt: TGTGCCAGCAGCTTATATGACGGGCGCTATGGCTACACCTTC; CDR3aa: CASSLYDGRYGYTF